Each of the 9 T cell receptor beta chains below was sequenced from the same sample in a study of cytomegalovirus exposure and HLA in healthy donors (dated by TCRdb to about 2017). Library prep was done by the immunoSEQ multiplex PCR assay. A mixture of 60 forward primers for TCR Vbeta segments and 13 reverse primers for TCR Jbeta segments was used in the multiplex PCR. Entries here come from immuneACCESS through TCRdb and include only in-frame sequences with V and J called. Some clones fail to appear in such tables; in the studies checked, an unresolved V gene covers under half of the shortfall, and the cause of the remainder is unknown. Present in this sample are around 260,000 clones, approximately 80% of which were seen just once. The ten largest clonotypes hold less than 0.4% of the sample. Sequenced sample: PBMCs. The origin of the receptors is a girl aged 2-10 years in good health and CMV-seronegative.

The rearrangement joins TRBV9 to TRBJ2-5, with 11 positions matching TRBD2. The ends lost 0 bases at V and 4 bases at J; junction bases unmatched: 8. The germline V gene encodes CDR1 SGDLS and CDR2 YYNGEE. The CDR3 sequence is 17 residues long. CDR3 residues: CASSVGIGSGRAETQYF. The CDR3 nucleotides are TGTGCCAGCAGCGTAGGGATCGGTAGCGGGAGGGCAGAGACCCAGTACTTC.

J is TRBJ2-7 and V is TRBV13; D gene ambiguous. The CDR3 extends over 12 amino acids. CDR1 is PRHDT, CDR2 FYEKMQ, per germline (reference sequence). The germline V and J ends were trimmed by 0 bases and 4 bases, with 4 bases remaining between them. The CDR3 protein is CASSLGQYEQYF. For the CDR3, the DNA is TGTGCCAGCAGCTTAGGCCAGTACGAGCAGTACTTC.

This chain links TRBV30 with TRBJ2-5, with D possibly matching TRBD2 (6 bases). The CDR3 contains 12 residues. V lost 5 bases and J 5 bases, leaving 12 bases between the germline ends. Germline V gene lookup returns CDR1 GTSNPN and CDR2 SVGIG (reference sequence). CDR3 in DNA: TGTGCCTGGCGCGGGGCGGGGGAGACCCAGTACTTC. It specifies CAWRGAGETQYF.

The rearrangement links TRBV7-9 to TRBJ1-2; TRBD1 might be the D (6 bases). Germline CDR1 SEHNR, CDR2 FQNEAQ (reference sequence). V gave up 5 bases and J gave up 6 bases, with 10 bases separating them. The CDR3 has 12 amino acids. CDR3 sequence: CASSVQGDGYTF. CDR3 coding DNA: TGTGCCAGCAGCGTACAGGGAGATGGCTACACCTTC.

The rearrangement links TRBV29-1 to TRBJ1-3; no clear D gene. Germline V gene sequence: CDR1 SQVTM, CDR2 ANQGSEA. The CDR3 totals 14 residues. V dropped 7 bases and J dropped 4 bases, with 17 bases sitting between them. In DNA form, the CDR3 reads TGCAGCGCGGGATCCTTTTCTCTGGGAAACACCATATATTTT. As protein: CSAGSFSLGNTIYF.

The DNA of the CDR3 is TGTGCCAGCTCCAATACCGGGACACCCGAGCAGTACTTC. Encoded protein: CASSNTGTPEQYF. The V and J genes are TRBV6-5 and TRBJ2-5; D possibly corresponds to TRBD1 (6 bases). The J call is doubtful: the DNA matches TRBJ2-7 better. Germline V lookup: CDR1 MNHEY, CDR2 SVGAGI. The CDR3 spans 13 residues.

The V and J genes are TRBV5-6 and TRBJ2-1; TRBD2 matches at 8 bases. This CDR3 has 17 amino acids. J lost 7 bases, V lost 0 bases, and 12 bases had no gene match. In germline, CDR1 is SGHDT, CDR2 YYEEEE. CDR3 bases: TGTGCCAGCAGCTTGGGACCAGCGGGAGTCAGGAGGAATGAGCAGTTCTTC. Its protein is CASSLGPAGVRRNEQFF.

The rearrangement links TRBV5-4 to TRBJ1-6; TRBD1 agrees at 7 bases. Germline V gives CDR1 SGHNT, CDR2 YYREEE (reference sequence). The length of the CDR3 is 15 residues. With 3 bases clipped from V and 9 bases from J, the junction kept 9 bases outside the gene matches. This CDR3 reads CASSWDSKSGSPLHF. CDR3 nucleotides: TGTGCCAGCAGCTGGGACAGTAAATCGGGTTCACCCCTCCACTTT. Based on the CDR3 plus reference TRBV5-4 and TRBJ1-6, the full variable domain is ETGVTQSPTHLIKTRGQQVTLRCSSQSGHNTVSWYQQALGQGPQFIFQYYREEENGRGNFPPRFSGLQFPNYSSELNVNALELDDSALYLCASSWDSKSGSPLHFGNGTRLTVT.

The rearrangement uses TRBV4-2 and TRBJ2-5; D is unclear. V was shortened by 0 bases and J by 4 bases, with 9 bases between the two germline ends. The CDR3 is made up of 14 amino acids. Germline CDR1 and CDR2: LGHNA and YNFKEQ. CDR3 sequence (DNA): TGTGCCAGCAGCCAAGATTGGCTAGGAGAGACCCAGTACTTC. It translates to CASSQDWLGETQYF.